Many counts were recorded for the clone carrying this TCR beta chain. Its antigen remains unknown. Semi-nested PCR with Nested Universal Primer A followed constant-region reverse priming of full-length variable regions. TCRdb processed the 5' RACE reads anew with MiXCR; each CDR3 protein has one entry. The data show approximately 60,000 distinct CDR3 sequences, about 28% seen once. Study-wide results and limits: Tumor memory CD4+ T cell TCR gene usage clustered with blood and lymph node memory CD4+ cells and lymph node naive CD4+ cells.

The CDR3 sequence is 17 residues long. From germline, CDR1 is MNHEY and CDR2 SVGAGI. The J segment lost 3 bases and the V segment lost 6 bases, leaving 14 bases of the junction unmatched. The receptor comes from a female donor with breast cancer. The genes are TRBV6-5 and TRBJ2-5, with TRBD2 matching 9 bases. The specimen was tumor-infiltrating memory CD4+ T cells sorted from the breast tumor. Subset in this sample: memory CD4+ T cells, CD4+CD45RO+CD25-. CDR3 in amino acids: CASSGQRRGRAKETQYF. The CDR3 coding sequence is TGTGCCAGCAGCGGCCAGCGTCGCGGGAGGGCCAAAGAGACCCAGTACTTC.